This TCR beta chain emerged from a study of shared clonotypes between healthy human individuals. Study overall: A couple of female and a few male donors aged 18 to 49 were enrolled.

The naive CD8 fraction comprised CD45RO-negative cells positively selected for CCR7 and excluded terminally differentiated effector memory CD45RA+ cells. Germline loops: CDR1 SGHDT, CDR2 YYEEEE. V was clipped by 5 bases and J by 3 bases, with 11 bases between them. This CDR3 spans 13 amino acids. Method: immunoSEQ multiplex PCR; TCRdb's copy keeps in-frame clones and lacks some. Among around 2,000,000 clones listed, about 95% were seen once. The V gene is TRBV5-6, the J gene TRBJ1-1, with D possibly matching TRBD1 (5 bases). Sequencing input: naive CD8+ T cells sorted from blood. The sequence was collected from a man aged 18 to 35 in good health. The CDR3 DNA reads TGTGCCAGCAGTCCGGTGGGGGACACTGAAGCTTTCTTT. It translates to CASSPVGDTEAFF. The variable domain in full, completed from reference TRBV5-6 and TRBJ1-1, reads DAGVTQSPTHLIKTRGQQVTLRCSPKSGHDTVSWYQQALGQGPQFIFQYYEEEERQRGNFPDRFSGHQFPNYSSELNVNALLLGDSALYLCASSPVGDTEAFFGQGTRLTVV.